This T cell receptor beta chain was found in a study of shared T cell receptors in the human thymus. The method was immunoSEQ multiplex PCR; TCRdb's version includes in-frame clones alone and lacks a portion of them. Of some 760,000 clones in the sample, roughly 85% are singletons; the top ten hold around 0.0099%. Germline V gene sequence: CDR1 SGHDN, CDR2 FVKESK. CDR3 size: 22 residues. Trimming took 0 bases from V and 0 from J; bases not matched to a gene: 18. These data were also reused for a study on human thymus T cells. That work adds: Thymic tissue was derived from resections collected during corrective heart surgery. Thymic repertoires from unrelated individuals overlapped highly, related research reported.

This receptor was obtained from a girl less than two years old with a congenital heart defect. The source material was thymocytes. The V call is TRBV14, the J call TRBJ2-2; 8 nucleotides agree with TRBD1. This CDR3 is CASSQENDGQGCPGPNTGELFF. The CDR3, as DNA: TGTGCCAGCAGCCAAGAAAATGATGGACAGGGTTGCCCCGGGCCGAACACCGGGGAGCTGTTTTTT.